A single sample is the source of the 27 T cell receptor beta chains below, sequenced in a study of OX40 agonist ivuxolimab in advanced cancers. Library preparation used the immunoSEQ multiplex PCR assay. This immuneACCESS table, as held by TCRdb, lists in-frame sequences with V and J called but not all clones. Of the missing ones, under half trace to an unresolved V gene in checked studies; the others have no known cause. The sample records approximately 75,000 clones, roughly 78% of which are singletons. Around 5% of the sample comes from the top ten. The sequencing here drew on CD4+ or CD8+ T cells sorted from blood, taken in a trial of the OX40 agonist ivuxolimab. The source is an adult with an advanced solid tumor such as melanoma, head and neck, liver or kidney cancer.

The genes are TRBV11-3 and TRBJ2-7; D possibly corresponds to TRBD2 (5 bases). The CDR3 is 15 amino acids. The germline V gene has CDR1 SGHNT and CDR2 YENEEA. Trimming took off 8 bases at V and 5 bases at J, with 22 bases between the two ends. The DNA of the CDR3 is TGTGCCAGCGCTCCGGGGAACACCCAGTCTCACGAGCAGTACTTC. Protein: CASAPGNTQSHEQYF.

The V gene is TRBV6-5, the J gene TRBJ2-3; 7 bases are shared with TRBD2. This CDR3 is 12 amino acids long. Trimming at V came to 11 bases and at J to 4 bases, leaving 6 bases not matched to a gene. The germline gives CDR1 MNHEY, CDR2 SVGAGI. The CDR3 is CAWGREPDTQYF. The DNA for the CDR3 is TGTGCCTGGGGGAGGGAGCCAGATACGCAGTATTTT.

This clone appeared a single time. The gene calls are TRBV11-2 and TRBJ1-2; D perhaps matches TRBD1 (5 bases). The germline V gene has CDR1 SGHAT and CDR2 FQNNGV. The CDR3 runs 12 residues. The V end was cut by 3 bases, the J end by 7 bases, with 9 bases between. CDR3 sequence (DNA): TGTGCCAGCAGCTTTACGGGGGGTGGCTACACCTTC. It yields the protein CASSFTGGGYTF.

CDR3 in DNA: TGTGCTAGTGGTTTGGGGCCCCAGGGAGCTGAAGCTTTCTTT. As protein: CASGLGPQGAEAFF. This sequence joins TRBV12-5 and TRBJ1-1, with D possibly being TRBD1 (5 bases). The germline V gene encodes CDR1 LGHNT and CDR2 FRNRAP. The CDR3 has 14 amino acids. Trimming shortened V by 1 base and J by 6 bases, and 12 bases separated the two germline ends.

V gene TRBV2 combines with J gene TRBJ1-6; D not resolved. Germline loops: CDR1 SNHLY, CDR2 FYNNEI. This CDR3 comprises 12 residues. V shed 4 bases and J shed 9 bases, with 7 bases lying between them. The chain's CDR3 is CASSGSVSPLHF. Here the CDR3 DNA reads TGTGCCAGCAGTGGTAGCGTTTCACCCCTCCACTTT.

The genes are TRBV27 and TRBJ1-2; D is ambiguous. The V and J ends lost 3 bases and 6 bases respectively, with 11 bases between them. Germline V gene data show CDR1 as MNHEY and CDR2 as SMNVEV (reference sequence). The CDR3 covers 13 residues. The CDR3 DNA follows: TGTGCCAGCAGTTTTCCGGGTGGAAATGGCTACACCTTC. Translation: CASSFPGGNGYTF.

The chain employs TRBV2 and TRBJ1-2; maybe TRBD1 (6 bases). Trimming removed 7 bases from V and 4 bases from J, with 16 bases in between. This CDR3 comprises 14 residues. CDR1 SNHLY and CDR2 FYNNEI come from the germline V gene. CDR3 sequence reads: CASTTRNRVYGYTF. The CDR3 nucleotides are TGTGCCAGCACCACCCGGAACAGGGTCTATGGCTACACCTTC.

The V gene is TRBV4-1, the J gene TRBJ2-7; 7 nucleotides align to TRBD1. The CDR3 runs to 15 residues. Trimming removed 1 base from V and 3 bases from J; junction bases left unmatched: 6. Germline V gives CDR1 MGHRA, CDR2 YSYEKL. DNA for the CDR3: TGCGCCAGCAGCCAAGTTGGAACAGGGGACTACGAGCAGTACTTC. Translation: CASSQVGTGDYEQYF.

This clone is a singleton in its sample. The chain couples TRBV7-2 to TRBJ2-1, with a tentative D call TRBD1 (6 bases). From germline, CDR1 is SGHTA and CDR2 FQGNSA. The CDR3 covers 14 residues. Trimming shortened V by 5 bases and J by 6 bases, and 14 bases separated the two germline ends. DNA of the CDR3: TGTGCCAGCAGCCCAGGGACATCCCTCAATGAGCAGTTCTTC. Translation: CASSPGTSLNEQFF.

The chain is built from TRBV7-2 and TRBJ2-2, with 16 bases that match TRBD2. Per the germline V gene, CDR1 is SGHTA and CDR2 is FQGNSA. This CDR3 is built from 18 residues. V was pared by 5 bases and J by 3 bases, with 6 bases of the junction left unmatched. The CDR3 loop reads CASSPGLAGGPHTGELFF. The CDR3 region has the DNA TGTGCCAGCAGCCCGGGACTAGCGGGAGGGCCGCACACCGGGGAGCTGTTTTTT.

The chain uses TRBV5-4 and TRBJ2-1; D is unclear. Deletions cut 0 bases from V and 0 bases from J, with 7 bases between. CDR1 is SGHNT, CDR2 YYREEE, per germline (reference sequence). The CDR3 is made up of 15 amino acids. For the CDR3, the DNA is TGTGCCAGCAGCTTGGGCGAAAGCTCCTACAATGAGCAGTTCTTC. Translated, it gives CASSLGESSYNEQFF.

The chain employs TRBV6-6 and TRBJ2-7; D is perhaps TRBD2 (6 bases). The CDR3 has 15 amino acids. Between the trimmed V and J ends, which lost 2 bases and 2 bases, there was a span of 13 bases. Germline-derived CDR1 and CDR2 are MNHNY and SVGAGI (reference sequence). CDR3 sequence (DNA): TGTGCCAGCAGTTACGTAGGGACTGCCGCCTACGAGCAGTACTTC. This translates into CASSYVGTAAYEQYF.

CDR3 in DNA: TGCGCCAGCAGCCAAGATGGGCTAGCGGGAGGTCGGTTCTTC. It translates to CASSQDGLAGGRFF. The chain uses TRBV4-1 and TRBJ2-1, with 11 bases aligning to TRBD2. CDR3 length: 14 residues. CDR1 is MGHRA and CDR2 is YSYEKL in the germline V gene. V trimming: 0 bases; J trimming: 15 bases; junction bases outside the gene matches: 7.

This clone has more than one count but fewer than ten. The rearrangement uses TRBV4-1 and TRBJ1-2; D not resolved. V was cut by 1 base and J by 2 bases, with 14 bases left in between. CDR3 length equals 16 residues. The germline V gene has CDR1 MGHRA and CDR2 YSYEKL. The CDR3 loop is CASSQVGNGVNYGYTF. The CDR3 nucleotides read TGCGCCAGCAGCCAAGTGGGGAACGGAGTGAACTATGGCTACACCTTC.

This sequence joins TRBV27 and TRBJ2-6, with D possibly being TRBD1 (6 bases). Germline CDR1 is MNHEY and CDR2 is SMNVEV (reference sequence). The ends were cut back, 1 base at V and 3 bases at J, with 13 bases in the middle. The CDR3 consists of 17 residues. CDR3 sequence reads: CASSLWDTAFGANVLTF. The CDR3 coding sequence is TGTGCCAGCAGTTTATGGGACACCGCGTTTGGGGCCAACGTCCTGACTTTC.

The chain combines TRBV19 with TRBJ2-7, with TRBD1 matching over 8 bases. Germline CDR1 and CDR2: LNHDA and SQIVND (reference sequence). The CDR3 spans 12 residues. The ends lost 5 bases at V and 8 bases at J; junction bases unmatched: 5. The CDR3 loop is CASSSRQGQQYF. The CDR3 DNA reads TGTGCCAGTAGTTCCCGACAGGGGCAGCAGTACTTC.

In DNA form, the CDR3 reads TGTGCCAGCAGTGCTTACAATGAGCAGTTCTTC. Amino acid sequence: CASSAYNEQFF. The genes are TRBV25-1 and TRBJ2-1, with D hard to call. CDR1 and CDR2 (germline): MGHDK, SYGVNS. The CDR3 length is 11 residues. V shed 4 bases and J shed 4 bases, with 2 bases lying between them.

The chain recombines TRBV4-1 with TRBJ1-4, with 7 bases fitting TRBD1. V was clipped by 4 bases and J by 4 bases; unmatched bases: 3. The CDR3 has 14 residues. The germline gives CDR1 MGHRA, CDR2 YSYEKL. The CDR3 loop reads CASSPDRVNEKLFF. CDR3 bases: TGCGCCAGCAGCCCTGACAGGGTTAATGAAAAACTGTTTTTT.

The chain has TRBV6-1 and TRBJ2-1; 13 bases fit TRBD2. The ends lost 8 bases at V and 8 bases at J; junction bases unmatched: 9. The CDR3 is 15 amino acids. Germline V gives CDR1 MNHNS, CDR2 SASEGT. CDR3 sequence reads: CASSPTSGGAYEQFF. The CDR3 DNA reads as TGTGCCAGCTCCCCTACTAGCGGGGGGGCCTATGAGCAGTTCTTC.

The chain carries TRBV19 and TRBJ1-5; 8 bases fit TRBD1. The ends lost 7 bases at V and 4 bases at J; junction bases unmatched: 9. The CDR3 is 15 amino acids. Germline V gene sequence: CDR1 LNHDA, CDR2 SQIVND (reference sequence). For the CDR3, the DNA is TGTGCCAGTATGGACAGGGAGAGGGGGAATCAGCCCCAGCATTTT. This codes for CASMDRERGNQPQHF.

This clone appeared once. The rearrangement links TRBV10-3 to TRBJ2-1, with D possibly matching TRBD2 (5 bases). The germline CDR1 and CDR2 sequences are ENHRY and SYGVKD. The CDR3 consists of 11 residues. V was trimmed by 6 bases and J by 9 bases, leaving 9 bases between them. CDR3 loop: CAIRGDGEQFF. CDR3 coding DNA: TGTGCCATCAGGGGAGACGGTGAGCAGTTCTTC.

Here the CDR3 DNA reads TGTGCCAGCAGAAGACCGGGACCCGGGCGTGGCTACACCTTC. This gives the protein CASRRPGPGRGYTF. V gene TRBV28 combines with J gene TRBJ1-2; TRBD1 is a possible D gene (5 bases). This CDR3 comprises 14 residues. The germline V gene encodes CDR1 MDHEN and CDR2 SYDVKM. V was shortened by 6 bases and J by 7 bases, with 18 bases between the two germline ends.

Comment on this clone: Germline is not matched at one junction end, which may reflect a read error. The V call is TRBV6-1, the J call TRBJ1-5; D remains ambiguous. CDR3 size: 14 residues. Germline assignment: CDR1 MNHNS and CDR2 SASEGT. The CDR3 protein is CTSSFAESNQPQHF. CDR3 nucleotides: TGTACCAGCAGCTTCGCCGAGTCAAATCAGCCCCAGCATTTT.

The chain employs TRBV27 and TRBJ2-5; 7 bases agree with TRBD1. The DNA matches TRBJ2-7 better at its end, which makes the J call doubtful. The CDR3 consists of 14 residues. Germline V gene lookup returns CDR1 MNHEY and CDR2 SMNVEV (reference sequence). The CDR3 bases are TGTGCCAGCAGTTTAATCTCAGGGGGAAACGAGCAGTACTTC. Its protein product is CASSLISGGNEQYF.

CDR3 nucleotides: TGTGCCAGCAGCCAATATTCGGGCAGCAACATGAACACTGAAGCTTTCTTT. Amino acids: CASSQYSGSNMNTEAFF. The rearrangement links TRBV4-2 to TRBJ1-1; no definite D call. V was trimmed by 2 bases and J by 0 bases, leaving 16 bases between them. There are 17 residues in the CDR3. Germline-derived CDR1 and CDR2 are LGHNA and YNFKEQ.

In DNA, the CDR3 is TGTGCCAGCAGCCGGCCGAGGCGGGAGACCGAGACCCAGTACTTC. Residues: CASSRPRRETETQYF. This rearrangement joins TRBV11-2 to TRBJ2-5, with 7 bases identical to TRBD2. The CDR3 totals 15 residues. V gave up 5 bases and J gave up 5 bases; unmatched junction bases: 11. Germline V CDR1 and CDR2: SGHAT, FQNNGV.

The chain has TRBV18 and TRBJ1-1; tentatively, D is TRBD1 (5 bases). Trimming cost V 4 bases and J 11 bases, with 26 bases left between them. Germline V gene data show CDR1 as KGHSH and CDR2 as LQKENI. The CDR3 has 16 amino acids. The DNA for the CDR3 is TGTGCCAGCTCACTTTCCGTGGCCGGGACGTCCAGGAGGGCTTTCTTT. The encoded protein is CASSLSVAGTSRRAFF. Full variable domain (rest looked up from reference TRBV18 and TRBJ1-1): NAGVMQNPRHLVRRRGQEARLRCSPMKGHSHVYWYRQLPEEGLKFMVYLQKENIIDESGMPKERFSAEFPKEGPSILRIQQVVRGDSAAYFCASSLSVAGTSRRAFFGQGTRLTVV.